The following is a TCR beta chain sequence with its context. In the original analysis: Amplified reference gene primers provided the basis for estimating nucleated cell counts. The repertoire was sequenced with immunoSEQ multiplex PCR; TCRdb's copy has only in-frame clones and lacks some. Clonal size and the V and J genes are those of that table, whereas D and trimming came from the DNA. The repertoire holds over 150,000 clones, with roughly 86% as singletons. Germline values: CDR1 SGHDN, CDR2 FVKESK. CDR3 length equals 13 residues. The trim removed 6 bases at V and 5 bases at J, leaving 6 bases unmatched. The sample originates from a study of blood T cell repertoires in COVID-19. Study-wide context: T cells, B-cell-depleted T cells, or PBMCs provided the cDNA or gDNA that served as material.

Sequenced sample: peripheral blood. This chain links TRBV14 with TRBJ2-5; 7 nucleotides match TRBD1. This sequence originates from a middle-aged man with active or convalescent COVID-19. CDR3 DNA sequence: TGTGCCAGCAGTGAGAGGGGGCGGGAGACCCAGTACTTC. It specifies CASSERGRETQYF. Full variable domain (outside the CDR3, taken from reference TRBV14 and TRBJ2-5): EAGVTQFPSHSVIEKGQTVTLRCDPISGHDNLYWYRRVMGKEIKFLLHFVKESKQDESGMPNNRFLAERTGGTYSTLKVQPAELEDSGVYFCASSERGRETQYFGPGTRLLVL.